Detailed here is one T cell receptor (beta chain). Its antigen is still unknown. This specimen belongs to a study of cytomegalovirus exposure and HLA in healthy donors. Broader study findings: TCR beta chain V- and J-gene trimming was linked, in a later analysis, to a missense variant in DCLRE1C. Among TCR beta chains, those listed as cytomegalovirus-associated numbered fewer than 200. Serostatus for CMV was the only available immune exposure information. Analysis performed later found over 15,000 TCR beta sequences associated with HLA alleles at 0.05 false discovery rate.

Use of 60 Vbeta and 13 Jbeta primers characterized the PCR. Clones were read by immunoSEQ multiplex PCR, and TCRdb kept only the in-frame ones, dropping some. The sample lists about 120,000 clones; 65% to 85% were seen once. The CDR3 covers 14 residues. The V gene lost 0 bases and the J gene lost 7 bases, with 9 bases spanning the gap. Germline-derived CDR1 and CDR2 are MNHNY and SVGAGI (reference sequence). The chain recombines TRBV6-6 with TRBJ2-2; D possibly corresponds to TRBD1 (6 bases). Source material: PBMCs. This receptor was obtained from a man younger than 35 in good health and CMV-seropositive. CDR3: CASSYSDRVGELFF. The CDR3 DNA is TGTGCCAGCAGTTACTCGGACAGAGTCGGGGAGCTGTTTTTT.